A single sample is the source of the 22 T cell receptor beta chains below, sequenced in a study of OX40 agonist ivuxolimab in advanced cancers. Some clones are missing from TCRdb's copy, which holds only in-frame ones; the method was immunoSEQ multiplex PCR. The table records around 41,000 clones, more than 85% of them present only once. The specimen was CD4+ or CD8+ T cells sorted from blood, collected in a trial of the OX40 agonist ivuxolimab. These receptors were taken from an adult with an advanced solid tumor such as melanoma, head and neck, liver or kidney cancer.

The V call is TRBV25-1, the J call TRBJ2-7, with TRBD1 matching over 9 bases. Losses at the gene ends were 9 bases for V and 1 base for J; bases not matched to a gene: 7. Germline CDR1 reads MGHDK; CDR2 reads SYGVNS. CDR3 length: 14 residues. The CDR3 coding sequence is TGTGCCAGTTGGGGGGGACAGGGTTCCTACGAGCAGTACTTC. This gives the protein CASWGGQGSYEQYF.

The sample holds a few counts of this clone. The chain is built from TRBV5-4 and TRBJ2-1, with 11 positions matching TRBD2. CDR3 length: 15 residues. V shed 4 bases, J shed 7 bases, and the junction held 7 bases outside the gene matches. CDR1 and CDR2 from the germline V gene are SGHNT and YYREEE (reference sequence). The CDR3 protein is CASSRDSGGANEQFF. As DNA, the CDR3 is TGTGCCAGCAGCAGGGATAGCGGGGGGGCGAATGAGCAGTTCTTC.

The V call is TRBV7-6, the J call TRBJ2-3; TRBD1 matches 9 bases. Per germline, CDR1 SGHVS and CDR2 FNYEAQ. The CDR3 spans 15 residues. Losses at the gene ends were 3 bases for V and 1 base for J; bases not matched to a gene: 2. CDR3 amino acids: CASSFRDRGTDTQYF. Written as DNA, the CDR3 is TGTGCCAGCAGCTTTCGGGACAGGGGCACAGATACGCAGTATTTT.

The chain joins TRBV5-1 to TRBJ2-3; D is possibly TRBD2 (6 bases). There are 14 residues in the CDR3. V lost 6 bases to trimming and J lost 0 bases, with 11 bases between them. The V gene's germline CDR1 is SGHRS and CDR2 YFSETQ. The CDR3 DNA reads as TGCGCCAGCAATCGTGGGGGGAGCACAGATACGCAGTATTTT. Encoded protein: CASNRGGSTDTQYF. Looking up the rest from reference TRBV5-1 and TRBJ2-3 gives the full variable domain: KAGVTQTPRYLIKTRGQQVTLSCSPISGHRSVSWYQQTPGQGLQFLFEYFSETQRNKGNFPGRFSGRQFSNSRSEMNVSTLELGDSALYLCASNRGGSTDTQYFGPGTRLTVL.

The rearrangement uses TRBV7-3 and TRBJ2-2; TRBD1 aligns across 11 bases. With 5 bases clipped from V and 0 bases from J, the junction kept 5 bases outside the gene matches. The CDR3 has 17 residues. Germline V lookup: CDR1 SGHTA, CDR2 FQGTGA. CDR3 residues: CASSVPGQGANTGELFF. CDR3 DNA sequence: TGTGCCAGCAGCGTGCCGGGACAGGGGGCGAACACCGGGGAGCTGTTTTTT.

V and J are TRBV6-5 and TRBJ1-6; D uncertain. Germline V lookup: CDR1 MNHEY, CDR2 SVGAGI. Trimming removed 2 bases from V and 13 bases from J, with 18 bases in between. The CDR3 runs 15 residues. The CDR3 sequence: CASSYAAGLPSPLHF. DNA for the CDR3: TGTGCCAGCAGTTACGCAGCAGGCCTACCTTCCCCCCTCCACTTT.

The chain recombines TRBV2 with TRBJ1-5; D not resolved. Germline-derived CDR1 and CDR2 are SNHLY and FYNNEI. V shed 7 bases and J shed 0 bases, with 10 bases lying between them. The CDR3 loop spans 14 amino acids. DNA for the CDR3: TGTGCCAGCAACTCCCCGGGTAGCAATCAGCCCCAGCATTTT. It codes for CASNSPGSNQPQHF.

About this clone: Because the CDR3 is missing its conserved closing phenylalanine or tryptophan, this is likely a read error. The rearrangement uses TRBV11-2 and TRBJ1-6; D might be TRBD1 (5 bases). Germline V gene lookup returns CDR1 SGHAT and CDR2 FQNNGV. This CDR3 has 15 amino acids. Trimming left V 2 bases short and J 6 bases short, with 11 bases between. The CDR3 here is CASSLTGGFNSPLHL. In DNA form, the CDR3 reads TGTGCCAGCAGCTTAACTGGGGGATTTAATTCACCCCTCCACCTT.

The chain uses TRBV15 and TRBJ2-5; D uncertain. The tail of the sequence fits TRBJ2-7 better, so the J call may be wrong. The V gene's germline CDR1 is LNHNV and CDR2 YYDKDF (reference sequence). The CDR3 is made up of 16 amino acids. The DNA for the CDR3 is TGTGCCACCAGCAGAGATCTCGTAGCAACGTCCCTCGAGCAGTACTTC. Encoded protein: CATSRDLVATSLEQYF.

This clone was seen a single time. CDR3 bases: TGTGCCAGCAGCGGTGGACAGGGGTCGTACCAAGAGACCCAGTACTTC. It codes for CASSGGQGSYQETQYF. The rearrangement uses TRBV5-4 and TRBJ2-5; 9 bases agree with TRBD1. Germline CDR1 reads SGHNT; CDR2 reads YYREEE (reference sequence). Germline trimming cut 4 bases from V and 0 bases from J; bases unmatched to any gene: 7. The CDR3 totals 16 residues. Looking up the rest from reference TRBV5-4 and TRBJ2-5 gives the full variable domain: ETGVTQSPTHLIKTRGQQVTLRCSSQSGHNTVSWYQQALGQGPQFIFQYYREEENGRGNFPPRFSGLQFPNYSSELNVNALELDDSALYLCASSGGQGSYQETQYFGPGTRLLVL.

The gene calls are TRBV5-1 and TRBJ2-3; D remains unclear. Germline V lookup: CDR1 SGHRS, CDR2 YFSETQ. V lost 2 bases and J lost 6, with 10 bases in between. The CDR3 is made up of 13 amino acids. In DNA form, the CDR3 reads TGCGCCAGCAGCTTCCCGGGTGGGGATACGCAGTATTTT. It yields the protein CASSFPGGDTQYF.

The CDR3 sequence is CASSYDGQGGTEAFF. The CDR3 nucleotides are TGCGCCAGCAGCTACGATGGACAGGGGGGGACTGAAGCTTTCTTT. The rearrangement uses TRBV5-1 and TRBJ1-1, with TRBD1 matching over 10 bases. The V and J ends lost 3 bases and 5 bases, in that order; junction bases with no gene match: 7. In germline, CDR1 is SGHRS, CDR2 YFSETQ. The CDR3 contains 15 residues.

This chain joins TRBV18 and TRBJ1-5; D perhaps matches TRBD1 (6 bases). CDR3 length: 13 residues. Germline V gene lookup returns CDR1 KGHSH and CDR2 LQKENI. Between the trimmed V and J ends, which lost 8 bases and 4 bases, there was a span of 12 bases. CDR3 in amino acids: CASQGQANQPQHF. CDR3 in DNA: TGTGCCAGCCAGGGGCAGGCTAATCAGCCCCAGCATTTT.

The chain links TRBV7-3 to TRBJ2-1; D is possibly TRBD2 (7 bases). Trimming left V 5 bases short and J 9 bases short, with 20 bases between. The CDR3 is 15 residues long. Per the germline V gene, CDR1 is SGHTA and CDR2 is FQGTGA. CDR3 bases: TGTGCCAGCAGCACCGCGTGGGGGGGCCAGGGTGAGCAGTTCTTC. This translates into CASSTAWGGQGEQFF.

The chain carries TRBV9 and TRBJ2-2, with 9 bases fitting TRBD2. Germline V lookup: CDR1 SGDLS, CDR2 YYNGEE. CDR3 length equals 15 residues. J lost 5 bases, V lost 0 bases, and 2 bases had no gene match. Here the CDR3 DNA reads TGTGCCAGCAGCGTAGTTAGCGGGGGAACCGGGGAGCTGTTTTTT. Residues: CASSVVSGGTGELFF.

The chain is built from TRBV11-2 and TRBJ2-5, with D perhaps matching TRBD1 (5 bases). V shed 8 bases and J shed 5 bases, with 18 bases lying between them. Germline values: CDR1 SGHAT, CDR2 FQNNGV. The length of the CDR3 is 14 residues. As DNA, the CDR3 is TGTGCCAGCTTACAGTCTGGGAAGGGGGAGACCCAGTACTTC. Protein sequence: CASLQSGKGETQYF.

The chain couples TRBV7-9 to TRBJ2-3; 7 bases match TRBD1. The germline gives CDR1 SEHNR, CDR2 FQNEAQ (reference sequence). The CDR3 loop spans 15 amino acids. V shed 3 bases and J 4 bases; nucleotides not matched to a gene: 7. The CDR3 nucleotides are TGTGCCAGCAGCTTCCGACAGGGAAACGCAGATACGCAGTATTTT. It yields the protein CASSFRQGNADTQYF.

V and J are TRBV6-5 and TRBJ1-3, with 7 bases fitting TRBD1. V dropped 4 bases and J dropped 0; count of bases not matched to a gene: 0. This CDR3 spans 14 amino acids. Germline values: CDR1 MNHEY, CDR2 SVGAGI. CDR3 coding DNA: TGTGCCAGCAGTTGGGACAGCTCTGGAAACACCATATATTTT. Translation: CASSWDSSGNTIYF.

CDR3 DNA: TGTGCCAGCATTACAGGCAAAGGGACCCAGTCCCAGCATTTT. Protein product: CASITGKGTQSQHF. The V and J genes are TRBV6-1 and TRBJ1-5, with D possibly TRBD1 on 5 matching bases. With 7 bases removed from V and 11 bases from J, the gap between germline ends came to 21 bases. There are 14 residues in the CDR3. CDR1 and CDR2 (germline): MNHNS, SASEGT.

This clone was counted a single time. This chain links TRBV6-1 with TRBJ1-2, with 9 nucleotides matching TRBD1. Germline V lookup: CDR1 MNHNS, CDR2 SASEGT. CDR3 length: 15 amino acids. The J segment lost 8 bases and the V segment lost 5 bases, leaving 12 bases of the junction unmatched. In DNA form, the CDR3 reads TGTGCCAGCAGTCCACCGGGACAGGGCGGTAAGGGCTACACCTTC. Translated, it gives CASSPPGQGGKGYTF.

This clone has only one observation. J is TRBJ1-1 and V is TRBV5-5; the D gene is possibly TRBD1 (5 bases). The CDR3 covers 14 residues. Germline CDR1 and CDR2: SGHKS and YYEKEE (reference sequence). V was pared by 1 base and J by 3 bases, with 10 bases between. CDR3 nucleotide sequence: TGTGCCAGCAGCTTGTTTGGGGCCGACACTGAAGCTTTCTTT. It specifies CASSLFGADTEAFF.

This chain links TRBV5-1 with TRBJ1-2, with D unclear. The germline V gene encodes CDR1 SGHRS and CDR2 YFSETQ. CDR3 size: 14 residues. V was clipped by 0 bases and J by 1 base, with 7 bases between them. The CDR3 DNA follows: TGCGCCAGCAGCTTGGTCCCTGATAACTATGGCTACACCTTC. Protein product: CASSLVPDNYGYTF.